This TCR beta chain is from a study of CD8 T cells in ankylosing spondylitis. Notes on the study in general: Ankylosing spondylitis blood appeared to be characterized by a TCR beta motif of roughly eight highly homologous variants. Reportedly, disease-linked clones are significantly enriched in ankylosing spondylitis patients' matched synovial fluid.

Germline values: CDR1 KGHSH, CDR2 LQKENI. V lost 8 bases and J lost 1; bases outside the gene matches: 0. The CDR3 is 12 amino acids. By share of the sample, this clonotype is medium-sized. Its antigen is unidentified. Libraries for TCR beta were made by quantitative 5'-RACE with molecular barcodes. MiXCR, applied by TCRdb to the 5' RACE reads, yields one record per CDR3 protein. The table records approximately 500,000 distinct CDR3 sequences, roughly an eighth of them present only once. The chain uses TRBV18 and TRBJ2-3; TRBD2 agrees at 7 bases. This TCR derives from a male donor with ankylosing spondylitis. The material sequenced was blood, either unsorted or a sorted T cell fraction (not recorded which). In DNA form, the CDR3 reads TGTGCCAGCAGCGGGGGCACAGATACGCAGTATTTT. It is translated as CASSGGTDTQYF.